Listed here are 11 T cell receptor beta chains from one sample, sequenced in a study of blood T cell repertoires in COVID-19. Profiled with immunoSEQ multiplex PCR; TCRdb holds only in-frame clones, not every one. The table has around 230,000 clones, around 88% seen once. Sequencing was performed on peripheral blood. The receptors here all came from a woman aged 50 to 65 with acute or convalescent COVID-19.

The chain carries TRBV5-4 and TRBJ2-1; 9 bases agree with TRBD2. The germline gives CDR1 SGHNT, CDR2 YYREEE (reference sequence). The ends lost 4 bases at V and 10 bases at J; junction bases unmatched: 15. CDR3 length: 16 residues. This CDR3 is CASSPRASGNIEEQFF. CDR3 DNA sequence: TGTGCCAGCAGCCCCCGGGCTAGCGGGAATATCGAAGAGCAGTTCTTC.

The rearrangement links TRBV6-6 to TRBJ2-2; a weak D match, TRBD1 (5 bases). V lost 5 bases, J lost 0 bases, and 13 bases lay in between. The CDR3 sequence is 16 residues long. Germline CDR1 reads MNHNY; CDR2 reads SVGAGI (reference sequence). Written as DNA, the CDR3 is TGTGCCAGCAGTCCCCTCGGCAGGGCGAACACCGGGGAGCTGTTTTTT. Translation gives CASSPLGRANTGELFF.

V is TRBV15 and J is TRBJ2-6, with 9 bases lining up with TRBD1. The V segment lost 1 base and the J segment 0 bases; nucleotides outside the gene matches: 4. The CDR3 is 18 residues long. Germline CDR1 and CDR2: LNHNV and YYDKDF (reference sequence). The CDR3 region is CATSRGQGDFSGANVLTF. The CDR3 DNA is TGTGCCACCAGCAGAGGACAGGGGGATTTCTCTGGGGCCAACGTCCTGACTTTC. The full variable domain, rest sourced from reference TRBV15 and TRBJ2-6, is DAMVIQNPRYQVTQFGKPVTLSCSQTLNHNVMYWYQQKSSQAPKLLFHYYDKDFNNEADTPDNFQSRRPNTSFCFLDIRSPGLGDTAMYLCATSRGQGDFSGANVLTFGAGSRLTVL.

The chain links TRBV6-5 to TRBJ2-1; tentative D call: TRBD1 (6 bases). V was trimmed by 2 bases and J by 7 bases, leaving 15 bases between them. The CDR3 is 15 amino acids. The germline gives CDR1 MNHEY, CDR2 SVGAGI. Here the CDR3 reads CASSYLQGWRNEQFF. The CDR3 nucleotides read TGTGCCAGCAGTTACCTGCAGGGGTGGAGAAATGAGCAGTTCTTC.

This chain uses TRBV2 with TRBJ2-1, with 7 bases fitting TRBD2. Germline V CDR1 and CDR2: SNHLY, FYNNEI. The ends lost 5 bases at V and 4 bases at J; junction bases unmatched: 17. This CDR3 region has 18 residues. This chain's CDR3 is CASSPPGGSGAPYNEQFF. The CDR3, as DNA: TGTGCCAGCAGTCCGCCTGGAGGGAGCGGGGCTCCGTACAATGAGCAGTTCTTC.

In DNA form, the CDR3 reads TGTGCCAGCTCCTCCGGGGACAGGGGTTACAATGAGCAGTTCTTC. As protein: CASSSGDRGYNEQFF. The chain carries TRBV6-5 and TRBJ2-1, with 10 positions matching TRBD1. Germline CDR1 MNHEY, CDR2 SVGAGI. J lost 4 bases, V lost 8 bases, and 8 bases had no gene match. The CDR3 covers 15 residues.

This rearrangement joins TRBV19 to TRBJ2-1, with 7 bases matching TRBD2. Germline V gene sequence: CDR1 LNHDA, CDR2 SQIVND (reference sequence). The CDR3 covers 18 residues. V was pared by 0 bases and J by 2 bases, with 10 bases of the junction left unmatched. The CDR3 DNA is TGTGCCAGTAGTATAGAGGGGAGCGGGGTCTTACCCTACAATGAGCAGTTCTTC. This sequence encodes CASSIEGSGVLPYNEQFF.

In its sample, this clone was seen once. The CDR3 coding sequence is TGTGCCAGCAGCCCACAGACAGGGAATGGCTACACCTTC. Residues: CASSPQTGNGYTF. This chain connects TRBV6-5 to TRBJ1-2; 7 nucleotides agree with TRBD1. Germline CDR1 is MNHEY and CDR2 is SVGAGI. With V trimmed by 6 bases and J by 6 bases, 7 bases remained unmatched. This CDR3 is built from 13 residues.

This rearrangement joins TRBV5-1 to TRBJ1-2; TRBD1 aligns across 10 bases. The trim removed 4 bases at V and 2 bases at J, leaving 8 bases unmatched. Germline assignment: CDR1 SGHRS and CDR2 YFSETQ. CDR3 length: 16 residues. The CDR3 loop is CASSPLDRGRNYGYTF. The CDR3 bases are TGCGCCAGCAGCCCACTCGACAGGGGGCGCAACTATGGCTACACCTTC.

The rearrangement joins TRBV27 to TRBJ1-4, with D possibly TRBD1 on 5 matching bases. Germline V gene data show CDR1 as MNHEY and CDR2 as SMNVEV (reference sequence). The CDR3 extends over 12 amino acids. The CDR3 protein is CAVGHTDEKLFF. CDR3 bases: TGTGCAGTCGGACACACCGATGAAAAACTGTTTTTT.

This clone was found a few times. The chain has TRBV6-6 and TRBJ2-7; the D gene is possibly TRBD2 (7 bases). CDR1 and CDR2 from the germline V gene are MNHNY and SVGAGI (reference sequence). This CDR3 is built from 15 residues. Trimming removed 4 bases at V and 4 bases at J, with 17 bases between. CDR3 loop: CASSSASGRGYEQYF. CDR3 nucleotide sequence: TGTGCCAGCAGTTCTGCCTCGGGGAGGGGGTACGAGCAGTACTTC.